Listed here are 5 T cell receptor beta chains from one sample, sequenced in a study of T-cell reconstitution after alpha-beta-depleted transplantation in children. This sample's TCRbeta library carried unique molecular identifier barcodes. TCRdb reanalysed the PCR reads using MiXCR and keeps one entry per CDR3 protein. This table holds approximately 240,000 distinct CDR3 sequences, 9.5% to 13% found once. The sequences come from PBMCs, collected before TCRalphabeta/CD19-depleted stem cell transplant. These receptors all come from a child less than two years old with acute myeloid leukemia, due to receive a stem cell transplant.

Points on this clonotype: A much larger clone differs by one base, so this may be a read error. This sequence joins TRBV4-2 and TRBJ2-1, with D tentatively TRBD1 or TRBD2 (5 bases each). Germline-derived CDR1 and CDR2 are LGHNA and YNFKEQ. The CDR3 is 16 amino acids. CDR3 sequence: CASALLAIQALGEQSF. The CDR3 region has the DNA TGTGCCAGCGCCCTGTTGGCTATTCAAGCGTTGGGGGAGCAGTCCTTC.

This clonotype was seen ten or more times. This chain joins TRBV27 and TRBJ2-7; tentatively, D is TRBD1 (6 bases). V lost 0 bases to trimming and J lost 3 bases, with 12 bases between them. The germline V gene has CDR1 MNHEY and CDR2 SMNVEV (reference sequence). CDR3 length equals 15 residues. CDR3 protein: CASSLSDSSIYEQYF. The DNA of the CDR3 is TGTGCCAGCAGTTTATCGGACAGTTCTATCTACGAGCAGTACTTC.

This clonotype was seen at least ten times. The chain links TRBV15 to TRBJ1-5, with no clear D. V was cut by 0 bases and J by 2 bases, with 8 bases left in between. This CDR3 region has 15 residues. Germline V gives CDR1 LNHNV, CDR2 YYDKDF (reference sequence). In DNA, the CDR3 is TGTGCCACCAGCAGAGATTTGTTGGGCAATCAGCCCCAGCATTTT. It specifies CATSRDLLGNQPQHF.

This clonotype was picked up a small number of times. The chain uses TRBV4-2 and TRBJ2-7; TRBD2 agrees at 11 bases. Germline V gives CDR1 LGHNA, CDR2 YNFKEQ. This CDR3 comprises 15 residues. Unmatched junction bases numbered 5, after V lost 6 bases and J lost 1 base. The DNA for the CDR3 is TGTGCCAGCAGTCTACTAGCGGGGGAGTCCTACGAGCAGTACTTC. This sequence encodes CASSLLAGESYEQYF.

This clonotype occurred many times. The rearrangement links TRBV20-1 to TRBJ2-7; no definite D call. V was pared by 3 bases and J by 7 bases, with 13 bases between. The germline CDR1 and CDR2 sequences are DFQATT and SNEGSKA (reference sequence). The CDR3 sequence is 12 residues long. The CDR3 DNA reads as TGCAGTGCTAGGGTTCACCTTGAGGAGCAGTACTTC. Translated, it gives CSARVHLEEQYF.